This record covers a single T cell receptor beta chain. Its antigen is not known. The data belong to a study of CD8 T cells in Susac syndrome. Study-level results: It was acknowledged by the study that relatively few individuals were included in its TCR sequencing and HLA analysis.

Random hexamers were used to reverse transcribe the RNA input (about 0.45 to 1 ug). TCRdb independently ran MiXCR on the immunoSEQ multiplex PCR reads; one entry per CDR3 protein. The table lists some 260,000 distinct CDR3 sequences, around 83% of them singletons. The multiple sclerosis controls comprised treatment-naive patients whose relapsing-remitting disease was stable or active. It was negative isolation that provided the CD8+ and CD4+ T cells, whereas TEMRA cells were enriched by FACS. V lost 6 bases, J lost 7 bases, and 11 bases stayed unmatched. The CDR3 runs 16 residues. Germline CDR1 is MNHNS and CDR2 is SASEGT.

The chain uses TRBV6-1 and TRBJ1-6, with 8 bases matching TRBD1. This clonotype was obtained from a human donor with multiple sclerosis. Input material: CD8+ T cells from PBMCs. In DNA, the CDR3 is TGTGCCAGCAGGACCGGACAGGGATTTATGAATTCACCCCTCCACTTT. Its translation: CASRTGQGFMNSPLHF.